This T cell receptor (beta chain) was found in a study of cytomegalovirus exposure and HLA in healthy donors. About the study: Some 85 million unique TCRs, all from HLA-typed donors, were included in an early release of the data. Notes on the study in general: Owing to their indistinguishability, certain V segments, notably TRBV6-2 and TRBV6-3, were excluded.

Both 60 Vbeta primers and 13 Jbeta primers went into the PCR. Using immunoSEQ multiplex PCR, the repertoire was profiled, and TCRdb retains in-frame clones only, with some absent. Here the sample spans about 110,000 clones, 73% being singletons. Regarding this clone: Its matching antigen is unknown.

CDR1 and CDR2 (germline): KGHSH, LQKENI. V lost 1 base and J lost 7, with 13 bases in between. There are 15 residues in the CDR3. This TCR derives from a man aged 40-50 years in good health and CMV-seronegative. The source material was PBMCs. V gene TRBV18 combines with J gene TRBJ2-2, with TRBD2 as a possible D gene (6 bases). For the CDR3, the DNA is TGTGCCAGCTCACCACAAACTAGCAGTCTCGGGGAGCTGTTTTTT. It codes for CASSPQTSSLGELFF.